This T cell receptor beta chain was documented in a study of T cell responses to AZD1222 COVID-19 vaccine. Study in general: Second-dose timings of about 4 or about 12 weeks were pooled.

As regards this clone: Its antigen is unknown.

The table came from immunoSEQ multiplex PCR; TCRdb's copy has only in-frame clones and leaves some out. The sample carries 88,000 or so clones, around nine tenths recorded once. Study-level findings and limits: Nearly half of spike-specific TCRs reportedly target variant regions that are unmutated in the B.1.351 and B.1.1.7 variants. Spike-specific TCR depth and breadth grew after two AZD1222 doses.

From germline, CDR1 is SGHNT and CDR2 YYREEE (reference sequence). This CDR3 is built from 20 residues. V trimming: 4 bases; J trimming: 0 bases; junction bases outside the gene matches: 20. The sample was peripheral blood, taken on day 0 of AZD1222 vaccination. The clonotype originates from an adult in good health. This chain links TRBV5-4 with TRBJ1-1, with 8 bases matching TRBD1. The CDR3 DNA follows: TGTGCCAGCAGCCTAGACAGGGGACTTCCCGTCCAGGTCATGAACACTGAAGCTTTCTTT. Its protein is CASSLDRGLPVQVMNTEAFF.